This T cell receptor beta chain is drawn from a study of cytotoxic CD8 clonotypes in ibrutinib-treated CLL. Study results and caveats: The public clonotypes identified were infrequent and showed contraction or stability on treatment.

Concerning this clone: Antigen: not known.

Germline-derived CDR1 and CDR2 are LNHDA and SQIVND (reference sequence). The CDR3 has 12 amino acids. V was clipped by 4 bases and J by 7 bases, with 10 bases between them. Some clones are missing from TCRdb's copy, which holds only in-frame ones; the method was immunoSEQ multiplex PCR. The table records under 150,000 clones, less than 95% of them present only once. Here the sequenced sample was PBMCs, taken after 12 months of ibrutinib treatment. This sequence joins TRBV19 and TRBJ1-1; D might be TRBD1 (6 bases). This receptor was taken from a human donor with chronic lymphocytic leukemia. This CDR3 reads CASSTWTDEAFF. CDR3 nucleotides: TGTGCCAGTAGTACTTGGACAGATGAAGCTTTCTTT.